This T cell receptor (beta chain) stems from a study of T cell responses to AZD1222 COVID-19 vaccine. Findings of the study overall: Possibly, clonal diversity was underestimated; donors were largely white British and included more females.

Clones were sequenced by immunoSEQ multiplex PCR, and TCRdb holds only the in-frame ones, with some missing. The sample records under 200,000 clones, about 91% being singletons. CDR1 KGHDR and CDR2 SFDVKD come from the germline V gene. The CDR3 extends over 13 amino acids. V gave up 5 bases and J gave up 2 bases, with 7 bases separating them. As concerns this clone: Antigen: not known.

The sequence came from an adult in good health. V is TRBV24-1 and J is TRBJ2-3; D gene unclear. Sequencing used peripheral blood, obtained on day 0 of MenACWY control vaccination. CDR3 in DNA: TGTGCCACCAGTGCGTGGGTCACAGATACGCAGTATTTT. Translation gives CATSAWVTDTQYF.